Each of the 27 T cell receptor beta chains below was sequenced from the same sample in a study of OX40 agonist ivuxolimab in advanced cancers. The assay was immunoSEQ multiplex PCR, and TCRdb's table has in-frame clones only and misses some. The table has tens of thousands of clones, around 80% seen once. The starting material was CD4+ or CD8+ T cells sorted from blood, obtained in a trial of the OX40 agonist ivuxolimab. Receptors originate from an adult with an advanced solid tumor such as melanoma, head and neck, liver or kidney cancer.

The chain's CDR3 is CASSPGGGLETQYF. CDR3 nucleotide sequence: TGTGCCAGCAGCCCGGGGGGGGGATTAGAGACCCAGTACTTC. This rearrangement joins TRBV7-8 to TRBJ2-5; 8 bases fit TRBD2. The ends lost 5 bases at V and 4 bases at J; junction bases unmatched: 6. From germline, CDR1 is SGHVS and CDR2 FQNEAQ. The CDR3 totals 14 residues.

The chain is built from TRBV6-5 and TRBJ1-5; tentatively, D is TRBD1 (6 bases). This CDR3 is built from 14 residues. The germline V and J ends were trimmed by 6 bases and 7 bases, with 16 bases remaining between them. Germline loops: CDR1 MNHEY, CDR2 SVGAGI. The CDR3 coding sequence is TGTGCCAGCAGAGAATATACAGGGAGACAGCCCCAGCATTTT. It is translated as CASREYTGRQPQHF.

The V gene is TRBV5-1, the J gene TRBJ2-1; a possible D gene is TRBD2 (5 bases). This CDR3 has 15 residues. Trimming cost V 1 base and J 5 bases, with 13 bases left between them. CDR1 is SGHRS, CDR2 YFSETQ, per germline. The CDR3 loop is CASSLNTRGHNEQFF. Here the CDR3 DNA reads TGCGCCAGCAGCTTGAACACGAGAGGGCACAATGAGCAGTTCTTC.

The genes are TRBV9 and TRBJ2-1; D remains unclear. The ends were cut back, 0 bases at V and 0 bases at J, with 7 bases in the middle. Looked up from germline, CDR1 is SGDLS and CDR2 is YYNGEE. The CDR3 has 15 residues. The CDR3 spells CASSVEGNSYNEQFF. In DNA, the CDR3 is TGTGCCAGCAGCGTAGAAGGGAACTCCTACAATGAGCAGTTCTTC. Full variable domain (missing parts from reference TRBV9 and TRBJ2-1): DSGVTQTPKHLITATGQRVTLRCSPRSGDLSVYWYQQSLDQGLQFLIQYYNGEERAKGNILERFSAQQFPDLHSELNLSSLELGDSALYFCASSVEGNSYNEQFFGPGTRLTVL.

The chain employs TRBV9 and TRBJ2-3; the D is unclear. V lost 0 bases, J lost 0 bases, and 8 bases lay in between. The CDR3 spans 15 residues. In germline, CDR1 is SGDLS, CDR2 YYNGEE. This chain's CDR3 is CASSVGGYSTDTQYF. CDR3 sequence (DNA): TGTGCCAGCAGCGTAGGCGGTTATAGCACAGATACGCAGTATTTT.

The V call is TRBV28, the J call TRBJ1-1, with a weak D call TRBD1 (5 bases). Trimming removed 4 bases from V and 4 bases from J, with 10 bases in between. The CDR3 is made up of 13 amino acids. Germline CDR1 reads MDHEN; CDR2 reads SYDVKM. The CDR3 loop reads CASSSGQGTEAFF. The DNA for the CDR3 is TGTGCCAGCAGTTCCGGCCAGGGCACTGAAGCTTTCTTT.

The V call is TRBV5-6, the J call TRBJ1-5; D ambiguous. The germline V gene has CDR1 SGHDT and CDR2 YYEEEE. The CDR3 runs 14 residues. V was clipped by 3 bases and J by 1 base, with 8 bases between them. CDR3 in amino acids: CASSSGGSNQPQHF. CDR3 in DNA: TGTGCCAGCAGCTCTGGTGGAAGCAATCAGCCCCAGCATTTT.

V is TRBV20-1 and J is TRBJ2-3; D gene ambiguous. This CDR3 has 11 amino acids. Deletions cut 8 bases from V and 6 bases from J, with 12 bases between. Germline V CDR1 and CDR2: DFQATT, SNEGSKA (reference sequence). CDR3 bases: TGCAGTACTCCCCTCGCTGATACGCAGTATTTT. Amino acid sequence: CSTPLADTQYF.

This clone was seen a handful of times. The chain combines TRBV10-3 with TRBJ2-2; D unclear. CDR3 length equals 9 residues. V lost 7 bases and J 6 bases, leaving 0 bases between the germline ends. The germline gives CDR1 ENHRY, CDR2 SYGVKD. The CDR3 DNA reads as TGTGCCATCACCGGGGAGCTGTTTTTT. Its protein product is CAITGELFF.

This chain joins TRBV5-6 and TRBJ2-6, with TRBD2 identical over 7 bases. The V gene's germline CDR1 is SGHDT and CDR2 YYEEEE. The junction had 7 bases not matched to a gene; V was cut back by 9 bases and J by 4 bases. The CDR3 is 14 residues long. The CDR3 nucleotides are TGTGCCACCCGTAGCGGGTTAGGGGCCAACGTCCTGACTTTC. It codes for CATRSGLGANVLTF.

This rearrangement joins TRBV5-1 to TRBJ2-7; 10 bases map to TRBD1. This CDR3 has 16 amino acids. V shed 8 bases and J 3 bases; nucleotides not matched to a gene: 14. Germline values: CDR1 SGHRS, CDR2 YFSETQ. Here the CDR3 DNA reads TGCGCCAGTACACCCCAGCACGGACAGGGGGGCTACGAGCAGTACTTC. Translating gives CASTPQHGQGGYEQYF.

Only a few counts were recorded for this clone. The chain combines TRBV9 with TRBJ2-1; D is perhaps TRBD1 or TRBD2 (5 bases each). The CDR3 runs to 16 residues. Germline assignment: CDR1 SGDLS and CDR2 YYNGEE. Trimming pared 0 bases from V and 4 bases from J, leaving 14 bases between. The CDR3 bases are TGTGCCAGCAGCGTAGATGGGGGAGACCTTTACAATGAGCAGTTCTTC. Its translation: CASSVDGGDLYNEQFF.

The V and J genes are TRBV9 and TRBJ2-1; tentatively, D is TRBD1 (5 bases). Germline-derived CDR1 and CDR2 are SGDLS and YYNGEE. This CDR3 is 18 amino acids long. Trimming left V 0 bases short and J 0 bases short, with 16 bases between. CDR3 sequence: CASSVAPVGRSSYNEQFF. The CDR3 bases are TGTGCCAGCAGCGTAGCCCCTGTGGGGCGGAGCTCCTACAATGAGCAGTTCTTC.

The V and J genes are TRBV30 and TRBJ2-7, with TRBD2 matching over 10 bases. This CDR3 has 16 amino acids. CDR1 is GTSNPN and CDR2 is SVGIG in the germline V gene (reference sequence). V trimming: 3 bases; J trimming: 5 bases; junction bases outside the gene matches: 13. CDR3 protein: CAWSAPPLAGDNEQYF. CDR3 nucleotide sequence: TGTGCCTGGAGCGCTCCCCCGCTAGCGGGAGATAACGAGCAGTACTTC.

The chain combines TRBV6-5 with TRBJ2-3; 7 nucleotides agree with TRBD1. Germline trimming cut 5 bases from V and 2 bases from J; bases unmatched to any gene: 4. The CDR3 covers 14 residues. The germline V gene has CDR1 MNHEY and CDR2 SVGAGI. The CDR3 DNA follows: TGTGCCAGCAGTAGGACAGGCACCACAGATACGCAGTATTTT. Translated, it gives CASSRTGTTDTQYF.

The CDR3 loop is CASSLRQGTIQYF. The CDR3 coding sequence is TGTGCCAGTAGTCTAAGACAGGGTACCATTCAGTACTTC. The chain recombines TRBV19 with TRBJ2-4, with 7 bases that match TRBD1. CDR3 length equals 13 residues. Germline V gene data show CDR1 as LNHDA and CDR2 as SQIVND (reference sequence). The junction had 7 bases not matched to a gene; V was cut back by 5 bases and J by 9 bases.

V usage is TRBV6-5 and J usage is TRBJ2-1; D uncertain. The ends were cut back, 0 bases at V and 0 bases at J, with 9 bases in the middle. This CDR3 has 16 residues. From germline, CDR1 is MNHEY and CDR2 SVGAGI. In DNA form, the CDR3 reads TGTGCCAGCAGTTACTCGTTCGCGGCCTCCTACAATGAGCAGTTCTTC. Translating gives CASSYSFAASYNEQFF.

The V gene is TRBV5-8, the J gene TRBJ2-7; D remains unclear. Trimming left V 6 bases short and J 5 bases short, with 9 bases between. From germline, CDR1 is SGHTS and CDR2 YDEGEE. The CDR3 runs 11 residues. The DNA of the CDR3 is TGTGCCAGCACCCGTCTCAACGAGCAGTACTTC. Protein product: CASTRLNEQYF.

CDR3 DNA sequence: TGTGCCAGCAGCTCCCCCGGGACTAGCGGGAGCAGCACAGATACGCAGTATTTT. Amino acid sequence: CASSSPGTSGSSTDTQYF. The rearrangement links TRBV7-3 to TRBJ2-3; TRBD2 matches 14 bases. The trim removed 4 bases at V and 0 bases at J, leaving 6 bases unmatched. This CDR3 contains 18 residues. CDR1 is SGHTA, CDR2 FQGTGA, per germline.

The rearrangement joins TRBV2 to TRBJ2-7; the D gene could be TRBD1 or TRBD2 (6 bases each). Trimming pared 7 bases from V and 12 bases from J, leaving 19 bases between. Germline values: CDR1 SNHLY, CDR2 FYNNEI. The CDR3 has 12 residues. The CDR3 loop reads CASTDPEGGLYF. Here the CDR3 DNA reads TGTGCCAGCACCGACCCCGAGGGGGGATTGTACTTC.

CDR3 DNA: TGTGCCAGCAGCTTAGAGGAGCGGGATGGTAGGAGGAATGAGCAGTTCTTC. It codes for CASSLEERDGRRNEQFF. The genes are TRBV7-6 and TRBJ2-1; 7 bases are a match to TRBD2. Germline values: CDR1 SGHVS, CDR2 FNYEAQ. The CDR3 is 17 residues long. The junction had 13 bases not matched to a gene; V was cut back by 1 base and J by 7 bases. Complete variable domain (other parts from reference TRBV7-6 and TRBJ2-1): GAGVSQSPRYKVTKRGQDVALRCDPISGHVSLYWYRQALGQGPEFLTYFNYEAQQDKSGLPNDRFSAERPEGSISTLTIQRTEQRDSAMYRCASSLEERDGRRNEQFFGPGTRLTVL.

This chain joins TRBV29-1 and TRBJ1-1; no firm D call. V lost 0 bases to trimming and J lost 3 bases, with 5 bases between them. The CDR3 runs 12 residues. CDR1 is SQVTM and CDR2 is ANQGSEA in the germline V gene. The DNA for the CDR3 is TGCAGCGTTGAAGATGGGTACACTGAAGCTTTCTTT. This sequence encodes CSVEDGYTEAFF.

This rearrangement joins TRBV27 to TRBJ1-5; 8 bases align to TRBD1. The CDR3 spans 17 residues. Germline-derived CDR1 and CDR2 are MNHEY and SMNVEV (reference sequence). Trimming removed 6 bases from V and 0 bases from J; junction bases left unmatched: 10. Written as DNA, the CDR3 is TGTGCCAGCAGGGACAGGGCTCGCGGTTATAGCAATCAGCCCCAGCATTTT. Its protein is CASRDRARGYSNQPQHF.

V and J are TRBV5-4 and TRBJ2-1; 9 positions match TRBD1. The CDR3 is made up of 16 amino acids. Germline V CDR1 and CDR2: SGHNT, YYREEE (reference sequence). V shed 4 bases and J 7 bases; nucleotides not matched to a gene: 12. The CDR3: CASSRTGQGGVNEQFF. CDR3 sequence (DNA): TGTGCCAGCAGCCGTACGGGACAGGGCGGCGTTAATGAGCAGTTCTTC.

The chain joins TRBV7-9 to TRBJ2-7; weak D call: TRBD1 (6 bases). Germline loops: CDR1 SEHNR, CDR2 FQNEAQ (reference sequence). Trimming took 5 bases from V and 2 from J, leaving 13 bases between them. The CDR3 totals 14 residues. The CDR3 DNA sequence: TGTGCCAGCAGCACCGGGACATTTCCCTACGAGCAGTACTTC. Protein sequence: CASSTGTFPYEQYF.

CDR3: CASRSSGSYEQYF. CDR3 DNA sequence: TGTGCCAGCCGCTCTAGCGGGAGCTACGAGCAGTACTTC. V gene TRBV19 combines with J gene TRBJ2-7; 10 bases line up with TRBD2. Germline lookup yields CDR1 LNHDA and CDR2 SQIVND (reference sequence). V shed 9 bases and J 3 bases; nucleotides not matched to a gene: 5. This CDR3 spans 13 amino acids.

This chain joins TRBV6-1 and TRBJ1-2, with D perhaps matching TRBD1 (5 bases). Germline V gene sequence: CDR1 MNHNS, CDR2 SASEGT. This CDR3 is 14 amino acids long. Trimming removed 3 bases from V and 4 bases from J, with 12 bases in between. The CDR3 spells CASSERTGGYGYTF. The CDR3 bases are TGTGCCAGCAGTGAGAGAACAGGAGGCTATGGCTACACCTTC.